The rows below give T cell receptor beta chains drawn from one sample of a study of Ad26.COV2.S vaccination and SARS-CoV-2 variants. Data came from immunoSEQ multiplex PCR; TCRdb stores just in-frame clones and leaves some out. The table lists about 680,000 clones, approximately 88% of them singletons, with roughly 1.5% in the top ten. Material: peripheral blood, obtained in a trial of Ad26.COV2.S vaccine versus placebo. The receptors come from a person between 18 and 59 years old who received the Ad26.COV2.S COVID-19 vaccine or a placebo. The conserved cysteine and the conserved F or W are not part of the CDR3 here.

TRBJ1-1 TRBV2 ASSLGDNTEAF
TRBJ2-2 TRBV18 ASSSDRSGTGELF
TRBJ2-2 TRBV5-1 ASSRWDSTGELF
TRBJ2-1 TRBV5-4 ASSFSYNEQF
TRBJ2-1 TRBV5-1 ASSLRGPAGNEQF
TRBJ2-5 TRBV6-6 ASSYPRQGGEETQY
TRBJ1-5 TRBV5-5 ASSWTAWQPQH
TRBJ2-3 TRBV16 ASSPTEQPTSTDTQY
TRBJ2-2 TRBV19 ASSLQWTSGTGELF
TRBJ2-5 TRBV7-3 ASSLPPLETQY
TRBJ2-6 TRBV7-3 ASSLMGQSSGANVLT
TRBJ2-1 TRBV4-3 ASSHHLEGGPRNNEQF
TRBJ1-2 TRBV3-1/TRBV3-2 ASSRTQGPDGYT
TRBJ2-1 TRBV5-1 ASSLVAGDYNEQF
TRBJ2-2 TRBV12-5 ASGLSSGRIGELF
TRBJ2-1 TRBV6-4 ASRAGGPGEQF
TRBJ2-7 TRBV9 ASSVGPLVAGSYEQY
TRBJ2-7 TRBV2 ASRGRDRVYEQY
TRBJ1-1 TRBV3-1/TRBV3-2 ASSQVAPNTEAF
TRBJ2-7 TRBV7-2 AVTSGGPSYEQY
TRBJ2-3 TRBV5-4 ASSIGLAGESDTQY
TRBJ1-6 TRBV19 ASSDRGYNSPLH
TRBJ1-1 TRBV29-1 SVWTGRGTEAF
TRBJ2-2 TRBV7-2 ASSPPGLAGGSGELF
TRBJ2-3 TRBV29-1 SVEADLADTQY
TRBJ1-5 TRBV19 ASSLEGSIPRAQH
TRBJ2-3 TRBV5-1 ASSLEAFQSTDTQY